Shown below are 27 T cell receptor beta chains from a single sample sequenced in a study of shared clonotypes between healthy human individuals. TCRdb's table, derived via immunoSEQ multiplex PCR, lists solely in-frame clones and lacks some. Of over 1.4 million clones detected, roughly 96% appear once; the ten largest clones hold approximately 1.1%. Sequencing was carried out using naive CD4+ T cells sorted from blood. Sample subset: CD45RA+ positively selected. All receptors derive from a man younger than 45 in good health.

The chain uses TRBV5-4 and TRBJ2-1; D perhaps matches TRBD2 (5 bases). Germline lookup yields CDR1 SGHNT and CDR2 YYREEE (reference sequence). This CDR3 comprises 17 residues. Deletions cut 6 bases from V and 5 bases from J, with 24 bases between. The CDR3 sequence: CASTRGAAGGADNEQFF. The CDR3 DNA sequence: TGTGCCAGCACGCGCGGCGCGGCTGGTGGAGCGGACAATGAGCAGTTCTTC.

This sequence joins TRBV5-4 and TRBJ2-7; 14 bases are a match to TRBD2. This CDR3 spans 16 amino acids. V lost 2 bases, J lost 1 base, and 2 bases stayed unmatched. Germline V gene data show CDR1 as SGHNT and CDR2 as YYREEE (reference sequence). The CDR3 loop is CASSFRLAGGSYEQYF. As DNA, the CDR3 is TGTGCCAGCAGCTTCAGACTAGCGGGAGGGTCCTACGAGCAGTACTTC. Full variable domain (rest looked up from reference TRBV5-4 and TRBJ2-7): ETGVTQSPTHLIKTRGQQVTLRCSSQSGHNTVSWYQQALGQGPQFIFQYYREEENGRGNFPPRFSGLQFPNYSSELNVNALELDDSALYLCASSFRLAGGSYEQYFGPGTRLTVT.

The chain uses TRBV7-9 and TRBJ2-1; D unresolved. V gave up 1 base and J gave up 3 bases, with 7 bases separating them. The length of the CDR3 is 14 residues. Germline CDR1 reads SEHNR; CDR2 reads FQNEAQ (reference sequence). CDR3 DNA: TGTGCCAGCAGCTTAGGGCTAGACTACAATGAGCAGTTCTTC. Its translation is CASSLGLDYNEQFF.

This clone was counted ten times or more. The rearrangement joins TRBV7-9 to TRBJ2-7; the D gene is possibly TRBD2 (5 bases). Germline V gene lookup returns CDR1 SEHNR and CDR2 FQNEAQ (reference sequence). With 7 bases removed from V and 3 bases from J, the gap between germline ends came to 16 bases. The CDR3 covers 14 residues. DNA for the CDR3: TGTGCCAGCATTAATACCGGGGTGAACTACGAGCAGTACTTC. This translates into CASINTGVNYEQYF.

The chain employs TRBV5-4 and TRBJ2-2; D is ambiguous. This CDR3 has 17 amino acids. V was trimmed by 2 bases and J by 0 bases, leaving 14 bases between them. CDR1 is SGHNT, CDR2 YYREEE, per germline (reference sequence). This chain's CDR3 is CASSLGLRQANTGELFF. The CDR3 DNA reads TGTGCCAGCAGCTTAGGGTTGCGGCAGGCGAACACCGGGGAGCTGTTTTTT.

The chain links TRBV6-1 to TRBJ2-5; no clear D gene. V shed 0 bases and J shed 5 bases, with 13 bases lying between them. CDR1 is MNHNS, CDR2 SASEGT, per germline. This CDR3 has 15 residues. The CDR3 reads CASSEAGTLWETQYF. The CDR3 DNA sequence: TGTGCCAGCAGTGAAGCTGGAACGTTATGGGAGACCCAGTACTTC.

The chain uses TRBV2 and TRBJ2-7; no firm D call. Germline V gene data show CDR1 as SNHLY and CDR2 as FYNNEI. Trimming removed 8 bases at V and 3 bases at J, with 8 bases between. CDR3 length equals 11 residues. CDR3 nucleotides: TGTGCCAGCCAATGGGGCTACGAGCAGTACTTC. It specifies CASQWGYEQYF.

The chain uses TRBV5-5 and TRBJ2-1; 7 positions agree with TRBD2. Germline trimming cut 0 bases from V and 4 bases from J; bases unmatched to any gene: 10. Germline-derived CDR1 and CDR2 are SGHKS and YYEKEE (reference sequence). The CDR3 covers 17 residues. CDR3 sequence: CASSLEHGGSHYNEQFF. The CDR3 DNA is TGTGCCAGCAGCTTGGAACACGGCGGGAGCCATTACAATGAGCAGTTCTTC. The whole variable domain, filled in from reference TRBV5-5 and TRBJ2-1, reads DAGVTQSPTHLIKTRGQQVTLRCSPISGHKSVSWYQQVLGQGPQFIFQYYEKEERGRGNFPDRFSARQFPNYSSELNVNALLLGDSALYLCASSLEHGGSHYNEQFFGPGTRLTVL.

This chain joins TRBV30 and TRBJ2-7, with D maybe TRBD1 (6 bases). V lost 3 bases and J 10 bases, leaving 25 bases between the germline ends. This CDR3 contains 15 residues. Germline loops: CDR1 GTSNPN, CDR2 SVGIG (reference sequence). CDR3 in amino acids: CAWSDRTRTARNQYF. CDR3 DNA: TGTGCCTGGAGCGACCGAACAAGGACAGCCCGTAATCAGTACTTC. The full variable domain, completed using reference TRBV30 and TRBJ2-7, is SQTIHQWPATLVQPVGSPLSLECTVEGTSNPNLYWYRQAAGRGLQLLFYSVGIGQISSEVPQNLSASRPQDRQFILSSKKLLLSDSGFYLCAWSDRTRTARNQYFGPGTRLTVT.

This chain links TRBV11-3 with TRBJ2-1, with a possible D match to TRBD2 (5 bases). V lost 8 bases and J lost 0, with 8 bases in between. The CDR3 is 13 amino acids. Germline V gene data show CDR1 as SGHNT and CDR2 as YENEEA. The CDR3: CASASGSYNEQFF. The CDR3, as DNA: TGTGCCAGCGCCAGCGGCTCCTACAATGAGCAGTTCTTC.

This rearrangement joins TRBV5-1 to TRBJ2-7, with 14 positions matching TRBD2. CDR1 SGHRS and CDR2 YFSETQ come from the germline V gene. CDR3 length: 16 residues. After removal of 4 bases from V and 6 bases from J, the junction contained 9 bases not matched to a gene. The CDR3 DNA follows: TGCGCCAGCAGCCGAGGGACTAGCGGGGGAACAGGCGAGCAGTACTTC. Amino acids: CASSRGTSGGTGEQYF.

This chain joins TRBV2 and TRBJ1-1; D perhaps matches TRBD1 (5 bases). Germline V gene data show CDR1 as SNHLY and CDR2 as FYNNEI. This CDR3 region has 14 residues. V dropped 5 bases and J dropped 1 base, with 11 bases sitting between them. As DNA, the CDR3 is TGTGCCAGCAGTAACAGGCCCCCGAACACTGAAGCTTTCTTT. Encoded protein: CASSNRPPNTEAFF. The full variable domain, with the rest looked up from reference TRBV2 and TRBJ1-1, is EPEVTQTPSHQVTQMGQEVILRCVPISNHLYFYWYRQILGQKVEFLVSFYNNEISEKSEIFDDQFSVERPDGSNFTLKIRSTKLEDSAMYFCASSNRPPNTEAFFGQGTRLTVV.

The gene calls are TRBV7-9 and TRBJ2-2, with TRBD2 as a possible D gene (6 bases). The germline CDR1 and CDR2 sequences are SEHNR and FQNEAQ (reference sequence). The length of the CDR3 is 16 residues. V was pared by 3 bases and J by 6 bases, with 17 bases between. Written as DNA, the CDR3 is TGTGCCAGCAGCTTGACGGGACTCCGAGGCGCCGGGGAGCTGTTTTTT. Translation: CASSLTGLRGAGELFF. The full variable domain, completed using reference TRBV7-9 and TRBJ2-2, is DTGVSQNPRHKITKRGQNVTFRCDPISEHNRLYWYRQTLGQGPEFLTYFQNEAQLEKSRLLSDRFSAERPKGSFSTLEIQRTEQGDSAMYLCASSLTGLRGAGELFFGEGSRLTVL.

The V gene is TRBV5-1, the J gene TRBJ2-7; D uncertain. The length of the CDR3 is 12 residues. The V gene's germline CDR1 is SGHRS and CDR2 YFSETQ. The V gene lost 4 bases and the J gene lost 2 bases, with 7 bases spanning the gap. This CDR3 reads CASSPVAYEQYF. The CDR3 bases are TGCGCCAGCAGCCCGGTGGCCTACGAGCAGTACTTC.

The chain uses TRBV28 and TRBJ1-5; TRBD1 might be the D (5 bases). Per germline, CDR1 MDHEN and CDR2 SYDVKM. V lost 7 bases and J lost 7, with 23 bases in between. This CDR3 is 16 amino acids long. The CDR3 DNA follows: TGTGCCAGCAATCCCGGGGGGTTCTCTTTTTCGCAGCCCCAGCATTTT. Translation gives CASNPGGFSFSQPQHF.

This CDR3 reads CASRQIMNTEAFF. CDR3 DNA: TGTGCCAGCCGACAGATAATGAACACTGAAGCTTTCTTT. The rearrangement joins TRBV27 to TRBJ1-1; D might be TRBD1 (5 bases). The ends were cut back, 8 bases at V and 0 bases at J, with 10 bases in the middle. Germline V gene data show CDR1 as MNHEY and CDR2 as SMNVEV (reference sequence). The CDR3 sequence is 13 residues long.

The rearrangement links TRBV18 to TRBJ2-7; D remains unclear. Germline V CDR1 and CDR2: KGHSH, LQKENI. V was trimmed by 2 bases and J by 2 bases, leaving 10 bases between them. CDR3 length: 14 amino acids. The CDR3 sequence: CASSPDTLTYEQYF. As DNA, the CDR3 is TGTGCCAGCTCACCAGACACCTTAACCTACGAGCAGTACTTC.

This chain joins TRBV28 and TRBJ2-7, with D unclear. Looked up from germline, CDR1 is MDHEN and CDR2 is SYDVKM. V was trimmed by 10 bases and J by 9 bases, leaving 7 bases between them. The CDR3 loop spans 8 amino acids. CDR3 loop: CATGGQYF. CDR3 nucleotide sequence: TGTGCCACCGGCGGGCAGTACTTC.

The CDR3 nucleotides are TGTGCCAGTAGTTCCCCCCCCGGGACCACCTACAATGAGCAGTTCTTC. Translated: CASSSPPGTTYNEQFF. This chain joins TRBV19 and TRBJ2-1; possibly TRBD1 or TRBD2 for D (5 bases each). This CDR3 is built from 16 residues. The germline V gene encodes CDR1 LNHDA and CDR2 SQIVND (reference sequence). The V and J ends lost 5 bases and 2 bases respectively, with 16 bases between them. The entire variable domain, with the rest obtained from reference TRBV19 and TRBJ2-1, is as follows: DGGITQSPKYLFRKEGQNVTLSCEQNLNHDAMYWYRQDPGQGLRLIYYSQIVNDFQKGDIAEGYSVSREKKESFPLTVTSAQKNPTAFYLCASSSPPGTTYNEQFFGPGTRLTVL.

CDR3 loop: CASSVSGQLNTEAFF. The CDR3 bases are TGTGCCAGTAGTGTGTCGGGACAGTTGAACACTGAAGCTTTCTTT. The chain is built from TRBV19 and TRBJ1-1; 7 nucleotides match TRBD1. Trimming removed 5 bases from V and 0 bases from J; junction bases left unmatched: 6. The length of the CDR3 is 15 residues. Germline CDR1 LNHDA, CDR2 SQIVND (reference sequence).

This rearrangement joins TRBV5-1 to TRBJ2-7; D is unresolved. The V gene lost 1 base and the J gene lost 0 bases, with 5 bases spanning the gap. In germline, CDR1 is SGHRS, CDR2 YFSETQ. The CDR3 length is 13 residues. The CDR3 loop is CASSLSFSYEQYF. CDR3 DNA: TGCGCCAGCAGCTTGTCCTTCTCCTACGAGCAGTACTTC.

In regard to this clone: Other DNA sequences of this sample code for an identical CDR3. The chain couples TRBV5-1 to TRBJ2-2; TRBD1 aligns across 7 bases. V was pared by 0 bases and J by 7 bases, with 3 bases of the junction left unmatched. Germline assignment: CDR1 SGHRS and CDR2 YFSETQ. The CDR3 covers 14 residues. The CDR3 spells CASSLAGQSGELFF. In nucleotides, the CDR3 is TGCGCCAGCAGCTTGGCGGGACAGAGCGGGGAGCTGTTTTTT.

The chain employs TRBV6-6 and TRBJ2-5; D is unclear. Germline values: CDR1 MNHNY, CDR2 SVGAGI (reference sequence). With 5 bases removed from V and 4 bases from J, the gap between germline ends came to 11 bases. The CDR3 runs 13 residues. The CDR3 loop is CASSRSRTETQYF. CDR3 DNA: TGTGCCAGCAGTCGCTCGCGGACAGAGACCCAGTACTTC.

V is TRBV19 and J is TRBJ2-7, with D perhaps matching TRBD1 (5 bases). Germline lookup yields CDR1 LNHDA and CDR2 SQIVND (reference sequence). The CDR3 is made up of 13 amino acids. Trimming took 6 bases from V and 1 from J, leaving 10 bases between them. CDR3 coding DNA: TGTGCCAGTAGGGCGACAGTTTCCTACGAGCAGTACTTC. This encodes CASRATVSYEQYF.

The chain uses TRBV2 and TRBJ2-7; D is ambiguous. The V end was cut by 7 bases, the J end by 2 bases, with 12 bases between. CDR1 and CDR2 from the germline V gene are SNHLY and FYNNEI. The CDR3 spans 13 residues. The CDR3 is CASNIFVTYEQYF. As DNA, the CDR3 is TGTGCCAGCAACATCTTCGTCACCTACGAGCAGTACTTC.

The J gene is TRBJ1-1, the V gene TRBV9; the D gene is possibly TRBD1 (5 bases). The germline V gene has CDR1 SGDLS and CDR2 YYNGEE. The germline V and J ends were trimmed by 4 bases and 5 bases, with 30 bases remaining between them. The CDR3 spans 19 residues. CDR3 sequence: CASSPYTFTGGAVGTEAFF. Written as DNA, the CDR3 is TGTGCCAGCAGCCCCTATACCTTTACGGGGGGAGCAGTGGGGACTGAAGCTTTCTTT.

CDR3: CASSRLGLRSGANVLTF. The CDR3, as DNA: TGTGCCAGCAGCCGCCTCGGACTTAGGTCTGGGGCCAACGTCCTGACTTTC. The J gene is TRBJ2-6, the V gene TRBV7-2; D perhaps matches TRBD2 (5 bases). The V end was cut by 5 bases, the J end by 1 base, with 15 bases between. The germline V gene encodes CDR1 SGHTA and CDR2 FQGNSA. The CDR3 consists of 17 residues.